These 19 T cell receptor beta chains were all obtained from the same sample, sequenced in a study of technical replicates of blood from a handful of donors (dated by TCRdb to about 2017). Library preparation employed the immunoSEQ multiplex PCR assay. What TCRdb holds here is the immuneACCESS table cut down to in-frame rearrangements. Part of the clones is not present; checked against another copy, under half of the missing clones reflect an unresolved V gene, and the others are unexplained. Here the sample has 55,000 to 75,000 clones; around 95% occur a single time. Around 0.37% of the sample is held by the ten biggest clonotypes. Sequencing was done on a sample of T cells isolated from PBMCs. These receptors came from a human donor in good health.

This rearrangement joins TRBV7-9 to TRBJ2-3; 13 nucleotides align to TRBD2. This CDR3 has 15 amino acids. Germline CDR1 and CDR2: SEHNR and FQNEAQ (reference sequence). V shed 5 bases, J shed 4 bases, and the junction held 3 bases outside the gene matches. CDR3 sequence reads: CASSRLAGGADTQYF. In nucleotides, the CDR3 is TGTGCCAGCAGCAGACTAGCGGGAGGCGCAGATACGCAGTATTTT.

V gene TRBV19 combines with J gene TRBJ2-5, with 8 bases identical to TRBD1. This CDR3 region has 13 residues. CDR1 and CDR2 (germline): LNHDA, SQIVND (reference sequence). V gave up 6 bases and J gave up 7 bases; unmatched junction bases: 7. The CDR3 is CASRVQGAVTQYF. In DNA form, the CDR3 reads TGTGCCAGTAGAGTGCAGGGGGCTGTGACCCAGTACTTC.

The rearrangement joins TRBV4-1 to TRBJ2-1, with 9 bases fitting TRBD2. Germline trimming cut 0 bases from V and 7 bases from J; bases unmatched to any gene: 16. This CDR3 contains 19 residues. The germline V gene has CDR1 MGHRA and CDR2 YSYEKL. CDR3 DNA sequence: TGCGCCAGCAGCCAAGATAGAGAACTAGCGGGTAGATCGGGGAATGAGCAGTTCTTC. Translating it yields CASSQDRELAGRSGNEQFF.

CDR3 loop: CASSIGQGVNTIYF. DNA of the CDR3: TGTGCCAGTAGTATAGGACAGGGAGTCAACACCATATATTTT. The J gene is TRBJ1-3, the V gene TRBV19, with TRBD1 matching over 7 bases. Germline values: CDR1 LNHDA, CDR2 SQIVND (reference sequence). V lost 1 base and J lost 7; bases outside the gene matches: 4. This CDR3 comprises 14 residues.

The genes are TRBV2 and TRBJ2-7; 11 nucleotides line up with TRBD1. CDR3 size: 14 residues. CDR1 and CDR2 (germline): SNHLY, FYNNEI. Unmatched junction bases numbered 7, after V lost 9 bases and J lost 3 bases. CDR3 sequence reads: CASRGGTGGYEQYF. The CDR3 DNA reads TGTGCCAGTCGAGGCGGGACAGGGGGCTACGAGCAGTACTTC.

The chain recombines TRBV7-9 with TRBJ1-1; TRBD1 might be the D (5 bases). CDR1 and CDR2 from the germline V gene are SEHNR and FQNEAQ (reference sequence). Trimming took off 2 bases at V and 4 bases at J, with 14 bases between the two ends. This CDR3 contains 15 residues. The DNA of the CDR3 is TGTGCCAGCAGCTTAAGTCCGGGGGGGGGCACTGAAGCTTTCTTT. It encodes CASSLSPGGGTEAFF.

The chain recombines TRBV21-1 with TRBJ1-4; the table's D call of TRBD1 was not tested on the DNA. TRBV21-1 is marked as a pseudogene. The CDR3 is made up of 15 amino acids. The CDR3 nucleotides are TGTGCCAGCAGCAAAGCGGGACAGGCGGTAGAAAAACTGTTTTTT. It translates to CASSKAGQAVEKLFF.

The chain links TRBV11-2 to TRBJ2-6; 9 nucleotides agree with TRBD1. The trim removed 3 bases at V and 4 bases at J, leaving 1 base unmatched. CDR3 length equals 15 residues. Germline lookup yields CDR1 SGHAT and CDR2 FQNNGV. The CDR3 spells CASSFGTGGANVLTF. CDR3 bases: TGTGCCAGCAGCTTTGGGACAGGGGGGGCCAACGTCCTGACTTTC.

This chain links TRBV9 with TRBJ1-1, with 11 bases lining up with TRBD1. This CDR3 region has 15 residues. The V and J ends lost 2 bases and 5 bases, in that order; junction bases with no gene match: 5. CDR1 and CDR2 from the germline V gene are SGDLS and YYNGEE. This chain's CDR3 is CASSVSGTGGTEAFF. CDR3 in DNA: TGTGCCAGCAGCGTTTCCGGGACAGGGGGTACTGAAGCTTTCTTT.

This clone has just one count. The genes are TRBV29-1 and TRBJ2-6, with 7 bases identical to TRBD2. The V gene end was trimmed by 6 bases and the J gene end by 1 base; junction bases not matched to a gene: 9. CDR1 SQVTM and CDR2 ANQGSEA come from the germline V gene. The CDR3 covers 16 residues. CDR3: CSVAGLSGSGANVLTF. Written as DNA, the CDR3 is TGCAGCGTAGCGGGACTTTCCGGATCTGGGGCCAACGTCCTGACTTTC.

The chain carries TRBV27 and TRBJ2-1; D perhaps matches TRBD2 (5 bases). The V end lost 5 bases, the J end lost 6 bases, and 11 bases lay between the germline ends. CDR1 is MNHEY, CDR2 SMNVEV, per germline (reference sequence). The length of the CDR3 is 13 residues. CDR3 sequence: CASSASILNEQFF. In DNA, the CDR3 is TGTGCCAGCAGTGCTAGCATCCTCAATGAGCAGTTCTTC.

The CDR3, as DNA: TGTGCCACCAGCAGAGATCTCGACAGGGGGCTTGAGGAGACCCAGTACTTC. Amino acids: CATSRDLDRGLEETQYF. The V gene is TRBV15, the J gene TRBJ2-5; 10 nucleotides align to TRBD1. Germline CDR1 and CDR2: LNHNV and YYDKDF (reference sequence). Trimming cost V 0 bases and J 5 bases; bases outside gene matches: 9. The CDR3 extends over 17 amino acids.

The chain employs TRBV5-1 and TRBJ1-1; 7 positions agree with TRBD1. CDR1 and CDR2 from the germline V gene are SGHRS and YFSETQ. V was clipped by 3 bases and J by 4 bases; unmatched bases: 9. The CDR3 loop spans 15 amino acids. This CDR3 reads CASSWKGDRVTEAFF. Here the CDR3 DNA reads TGCGCCAGCAGCTGGAAAGGAGACAGGGTCACTGAAGCTTTCTTT.

This chain connects TRBV11-2 to TRBJ2-1; TRBD2 matches 11 bases. There are 18 residues in the CDR3. V lost 4 bases, J lost 3 bases, and 11 bases stayed unmatched. Per the germline V gene, CDR1 is SGHAT and CDR2 is FQNNGV. The CDR3: CASSSGTSGTSGYNEQFF. In DNA, the CDR3 is TGTGCCAGCAGCTCGGGGACTAGCGGAACAAGCGGCTACAATGAGCAGTTCTTC.

This chain connects TRBV9 to TRBJ2-3, with 7 bases that match TRBD2. Per the germline V gene, CDR1 is SGDLS and CDR2 is YYNGEE. Trimming took 2 bases from V and 1 from J; bases not matched to a gene: 7. This CDR3 is built from 16 residues. Here the CDR3 DNA reads TGTGCCAGCAGCGTTGGGGCGGGAGTGGGCACAGATACGCAGTATTTT. Protein sequence: CASSVGAGVGTDTQYF.

The gene calls are TRBV6-1 and TRBJ2-5, with 7 bases lining up with TRBD1. Trimming removed 6 bases from V and 5 bases from J; junction bases left unmatched: 9. Looked up from germline, CDR1 is MNHNS and CDR2 is SASEGT. This CDR3 is built from 14 residues. The CDR3 region is CASSGEGAWETQYF. DNA for the CDR3: TGTGCCAGCAGCGGTGAGGGGGCGTGGGAGACCCAGTACTTC.

The gene calls are TRBV2 and TRBJ1-2, with no clear D. This CDR3 spans 12 amino acids. Germline lookup yields CDR1 SNHLY and CDR2 FYNNEI. V lost 0 bases and J 7 bases, leaving 6 bases between the germline ends. CDR3 nucleotide sequence: TGTGCCAGCAGTGAAGCTCGTCCTGGCTACACCTTC. Its protein product is CASSEARPGYTF.

Turning to this clone: Other nucleotide sequences from this sample produce the same CDR3. This rearrangement joins TRBV7-6 to TRBJ2-7; D not resolved. The CDR3 extends over 13 amino acids. Germline-derived CDR1 and CDR2 are SGHVS and FNYEAQ. V lost 1 base and J lost 3, with 7 bases in between. DNA of the CDR3: TGTGCCAGCAGCTTAGGTCCTAACTACGAGCAGTACTTC. Its protein is CASSLGPNYEQYF. The whole variable domain, filled in from reference TRBV7-6 and TRBJ2-7, reads GAGVSQSPRYKVTKRGQDVALRCDPISGHVSLYWYRQALGQGPEFLTYFNYEAQQDKSGLPNDRFSAERPEGSISTLTIQRTEQRDSAMYRCASSLGPNYEQYFGPGTRLTVT.

V is TRBV27 and J is TRBJ2-5; 11 bases match TRBD2. V was clipped by 5 bases and J by 1 base; unmatched bases: 3. This CDR3 contains 15 residues. CDR1 is MNHEY and CDR2 is SMNVEV in the germline V gene (reference sequence). The CDR3 protein is CASSRTSGPQETQYF. As DNA, the CDR3 is TGTGCCAGCAGTCGGACTAGCGGGCCCCAAGAGACCCAGTACTTC.